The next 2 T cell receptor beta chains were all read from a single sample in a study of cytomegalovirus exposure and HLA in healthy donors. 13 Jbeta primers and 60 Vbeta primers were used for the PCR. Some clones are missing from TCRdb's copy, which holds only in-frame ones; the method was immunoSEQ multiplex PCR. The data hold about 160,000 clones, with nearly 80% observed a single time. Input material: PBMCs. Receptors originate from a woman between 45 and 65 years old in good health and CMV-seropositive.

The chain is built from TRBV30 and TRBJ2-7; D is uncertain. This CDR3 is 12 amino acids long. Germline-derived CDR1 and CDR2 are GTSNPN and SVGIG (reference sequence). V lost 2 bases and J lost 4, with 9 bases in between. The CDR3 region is CAWSHADYEQYF. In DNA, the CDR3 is TGTGCCTGGAGTCATGCGGATTACGAGCAGTACTTC.

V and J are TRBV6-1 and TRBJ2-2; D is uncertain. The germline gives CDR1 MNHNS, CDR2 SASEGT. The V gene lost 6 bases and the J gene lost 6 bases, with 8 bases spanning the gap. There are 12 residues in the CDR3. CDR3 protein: CASRFSAGELFF. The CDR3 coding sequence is TGTGCCAGCAGGTTTAGTGCCGGGGAGCTGTTTTTT.